The clone carrying this T cell receptor beta chain was picked up many times. Time point indicated: longitudinal time-point 1 (baseline). Germline CDR1 reads SGHTA; CDR2 reads FQGNSA. Trimming at V came to 11 bases and at J to 1 base, leaving 5 bases not matched to a gene. The CDR3 is made up of 14 amino acids. From 15-18 subjects, over 190 million TCR-beta sequences were obtained in each sequencing run. TCRdb analysed the 5' RACE reads with MiXCR anew, one entry per CDR3 protein. The sample has approximately 46,000 distinct CDR3 sequences; 9% to 10% are singletons. The data stem from a study of neurological immune-mediated disorders.

The sequence came from a woman in her 40s in good health. Material: PBMCs. The chain joins TRBV7-2 to TRBJ2-2; 9 bases are shared with TRBD1. The CDR3, as DNA: TGTGCCTCGACAGGGGGAGGGAACACCGGGGAGCTGTTTTTT. It is translated as CASTGGGNTGELFF.